This TCR beta chain comes out of a study of T cells in Graves' hyperthyroidism and ophthalmopathy. Overall study results and limits: Ophthalmopathy was told apart from stable hyperthyroidism by a 13 V-J model. The model anticipated ophthalmopathy a median approximately 6.5 months pre-onset.

There are 17 residues in the CDR3. From germline, CDR1 is SGHDT and CDR2 YYEEEE. With 3 bases removed from V and 3 bases from J, the gap between germline ends came to 19 bases. TCR beta CDR3 regions were amplified from RNA transcripts. HTBI primers were used for first-round RT-PCR of the TCR CDR3. TCRdb reprocessed the multiplex PCR reads via MiXCR and lists one record per CDR3 protein. The table has a few hundred thousand distinct CDR3 sequences, around a sixth seen once. Patients aged 18 to 65 had newly diagnosed hyperthyroidism lasting under 2 months. Diagnoses were made from clinical symptoms, serum measures (thyroxine and TRAb), thyroid ultrasound and orbital computed tomography. Comment on this clonotype: Its antigen is still unknown.

The gene calls are TRBV5-6 and TRBJ2-1; tentative D call: TRBD2 (6 bases). The source of this sequence is a woman aged 25 to 45 with Graves' hyperthyroidism. The specimen sequenced was blood. In DNA, the CDR3 is TGTGCCAGCAGCTGGAGAATCGGGAGCCCCCTCTACAATGAGCAGTTCTTC. It translates to CASSWRIGSPLYNEQFF.